The T cell receptor (beta chain) described here comes from a study of resident and recirculating memory T cells in vitiligo. Points on this clone: Its antigen is unidentified.

Study-level points and caveats: Vitiligo lesions lacked a unique dominant clone, and clonality varied.

TCRdb keeps only in-frame clones here, not all; method: immunoSEQ multiplex PCR. The data show 40,000 to 45,000 clones, around 90% seen once. This sequence was found in a male donor with vitiligo. Input material: blood.

For the CDR3, the DNA is TGTGCCAGCAGTCAGAGCGCCCCGGGGGATGAGCAGTTCTTC. Translation: CASSQSAPGDEQFF. This rearrangement joins TRBV27 to TRBJ2-1, with D perhaps TRBD2 (6 bases). V lost 5 bases, J lost 8 bases, and 16 bases lay in between. Germline assignment: CDR1 MNHEY and CDR2 SMNVEV (reference sequence). This CDR3 is built from 14 residues.